A single sample is the source of the 17 T cell receptor beta chains below, sequenced in a study of T cells in Graves' hyperthyroidism and ophthalmopathy (dated by TCRdb to the late 2010s). Library generation was performed with multiplex PCR. Sequencing was performed on an Illumina HiSeq 2000. Amplification of TCR beta CDR3 regions was carried out from RNA transcripts. The TCR CDR3 was subjected to a first round of RT-PCR using the HTBI primer set and the Qiagen OneStep RT-PCR kit. Using fastp at Q25 and MiXCR, TCRdb reprocessed the public reads and kept productive beta chains. Each entry merges the rows of one CDR3 protein and shows their most common DNA and genes. This sample is represented by about 400,000 distinct CDR3 sequences; about a sixth of them were singletons. The top ten clonotypes cover approximately 7.5% of the sample. Source material: blood. These receptors came from a young woman with Graves' hyperthyroidism.

There are many counts of this clonotype. V usage is TRBV6-5 and J usage is TRBJ1-1; no definite D call. CDR1 and CDR2 (germline): MNHEY, SVGAGI. V was cut by 2 bases and J by 1 base, with 11 bases left in between. The CDR3 consists of 15 residues. CDR3 sequence: CASSYPSRENTEAFF. The CDR3 nucleotides read TGTGCCAGCAGTTACCCGTCGAGGGAGAACACTGAAGCTTTCTTT.

V and J are TRBV12-3 or TRBV12-4 and TRBJ1-2, with unresolved D. V lost 3 bases, J lost 6 bases, and 8 bases lay in between. This CDR3 region has 12 residues. The CDR3 region has the DNA TGTGCCAGCAGTTTCCGGAGCGATGGCTACACCTTC. It yields the protein CASSFRSDGYTF.

This clonotype was observed many times. This chain connects TRBV13 to TRBJ1-3, with 7 bases lining up with TRBD1. Germline V CDR1 and CDR2: PRHDT, FYEKMQ (reference sequence). The CDR3 is 18 amino acids. Trimming removed 5 bases from V and 0 bases from J; junction bases left unmatched: 13. CDR3 DNA sequence: TGTGCCAGCAGCCAGGGGGGGAACGCCCCCAGCTCTGGAAACACCATATATTTT. Its protein product is CASSQGGNAPSSGNTIYF.

This clonotype was counted at least ten times. The chain employs TRBV2 and TRBJ2-3, with 13 bases fitting TRBD2. CDR1 is SNHLY, CDR2 FYNNEI, per germline. The CDR3 consists of 16 residues. V trimming: 6 bases; J trimming: 2 bases; junction bases outside the gene matches: 5. The DNA of the CDR3 is TGTGCCAGCAGCGGACTAGCGGGGGCCCTCACAGATACGCAGTATTTT. Amino acids: CASSGLAGALTDTQYF.

The gene calls are TRBV19 and TRBJ2-3, with D perhaps TRBD1 (5 bases). The germline V and J ends were trimmed by 1 base and 10 bases, with 9 bases remaining between them. The CDR3 has 12 residues. Per germline, CDR1 LNHDA and CDR2 SQIVND (reference sequence). The CDR3 spells CASSIGQLPQYF. DNA of the CDR3: TGTGCCAGTAGTATAGGACAGCTTCCGCAGTATTTT.

In this sample, this clonotype turned up a few times. The rearrangement uses TRBV30 and TRBJ2-5; D is unresolved. In germline, CDR1 is GTSNPN, CDR2 SVGIG (reference sequence). Trimming removed 3 bases at V and 0 bases at J, with 14 bases between. The CDR3 spans 15 residues. CDR3 DNA: TGTGCCTGGAGAAGGCCACAGAGCTACCAAGAGACCCAGTACTTC. This codes for CAWRRPQSYQETQYF. The full variable domain, its missing parts supplied by reference TRBV30 and TRBJ2-5, is SQTIHQWPATLVQPVGSPLSLECTVEGTSNPNLYWYRQAAGRGLQLLFYSVGIGQISSEVPQNLSASRPQDRQFILSSKKLLLSDSGFYLCAWRRPQSYQETQYFGPGTRLLVL.

This clonotype appeared a few times. The rearrangement links TRBV5-8 to TRBJ2-2; 9 bases fit TRBD1. The germline V gene has CDR1 SGHTS and CDR2 YDEGEE. Losses at the gene ends were 4 bases for V and 2 bases for J; bases not matched to a gene: 6. The CDR3 covers 16 residues. CDR3 in DNA: TGTGCCAGCAGCGTCCGGGACAGGGCCAACACCGGGGAGCTGTTTTTT. It yields the protein CASSVRDRANTGELFF.

This clonotype was observed a few times. The V and J genes are TRBV19 and TRBJ1-4; 7 bases agree with TRBD1. The CDR3 is 13 amino acids. Germline CDR1 and CDR2: LNHDA and SQIVND (reference sequence). Germline trimming cut 11 bases from V and 7 bases from J; bases unmatched to any gene: 10. CDR3 region: CALPRGNGEKLFF. The CDR3 bases are TGTGCCCTCCCCAGGGGGAACGGTGAAAAACTGTTTTTT. Using reference TRBV19 and TRBJ1-4 for the parts outside the CDR3, the full variable domain is DGGITQSPKYLFRKEGQNVTLSCEQNLNHDAMYWYRQDPGQGLRLIYYSQIVNDFQKGDIAEGYSVSREKKESFPLTVTSAQKNPTAFYLCALPRGNGEKLFFGSGTQLSVL.

The table lists this clonotype with many counts. The V and J genes are TRBV30 and TRBJ1-3; TRBD1 matches at 7 bases. This CDR3 region has 17 residues. In germline, CDR1 is GTSNPN, CDR2 SVGIG (reference sequence). V lost 2 bases to trimming and J lost 0 bases; unmatched junction nucleotides: 10. This chain's CDR3 is CAWSPDRVHISGNTIYF. The CDR3 coding sequence is TGTGCCTGGAGTCCCGACAGGGTCCATATCTCTGGAAACACCATATATTTT.

This clonotype was recorded many times. The chain couples TRBV27 to TRBJ2-7; D is tentatively TRBD1 or TRBD2 (5 bases each). Germline V gives CDR1 MNHEY, CDR2 SMNVEV (reference sequence). The CDR3 covers 13 residues. The ends were cut back, 4 bases at V and 6 bases at J, with 13 bases in the middle. CDR3 coding DNA: TGTGCCAGCAGTTATCTCGGGACGGGCGAGCAGTACTTC. Amino acids: CASSYLGTGEQYF.

This clonotype was found many times. Since a much larger clone is just one base distant, this may be a read error. This chain links TRBV7-9 with TRBJ1-1, with 7 bases lining up with TRBD1. Germline V gene data show CDR1 as SEHNR and CDR2 as FQNEAQ (reference sequence). V lost 4 bases, J lost 8 bases, and 1 base stayed unmatched. CDR3 length: 11 residues. The CDR3 region has the DNA TGTGCCAGCAGCTCGGGACAGGAAGCTTTCTTT. The encoded protein is CASSSGQEAFF.

This clonotype was seen a few times. The chain recombines TRBV30 with TRBJ2-7; tentatively, D is TRBD1 (6 bases). The CDR3 is 12 amino acids. Between the trimmed V and J ends, which lost 5 bases and 4 bases, there was a span of 12 bases. CDR1 and CDR2 from the germline V gene are GTSNPN and SVGIG (reference sequence). The CDR3 coding sequence is TGTGCCTGGGGGGACACGTTATACGAGCAGTACTTC. Translating it yields CAWGDTLYEQYF.

The chain combines TRBV7-2 with TRBJ2-1; TRBD1 agrees at 10 bases. The CDR3 runs to 15 residues. Germline CDR1 and CDR2: SGHTA and FQGNSA. The junction had 7 bases not matched to a gene; V was cut back by 5 bases and J by 6 bases. The CDR3 sequence: CASSDWDRGTNEQFF. CDR3 nucleotide sequence: TGTGCCAGCAGCGACTGGGACAGGGGCACCAATGAGCAGTTCTTC.

This clonotype was recorded at least ten times. The chain employs TRBV11-2 and TRBJ1-2, with TRBD1 matching over 7 bases. The CDR3 has 13 amino acids. J lost 8 bases, V lost 5 bases, and 8 bases had no gene match. Germline V gene data show CDR1 as SGHAT and CDR2 as FQNNGV. CDR3 coding DNA: TGTGCCAGCAGCCCCAACAGGGGAGTAGGCTACACCTTC. Protein: CASSPNRGVGYTF.

The CDR3, as DNA: TGCAGTGCTAGATTGGGGGCGGGGTTGATGGGCGGCTACACCTTC. Its translation is CSARLGAGLMGGYTF. The chain links TRBV20-1 to TRBJ1-2; a possible D gene is TRBD1 (6 bases). This CDR3 has 15 amino acids. Looked up from germline, CDR1 is DFQATT and CDR2 is SNEGSKA (reference sequence). Trimming removed 2 bases from V and 8 bases from J, with 21 bases in between.

This clonotype was found many times. The genes are TRBV18 and TRBJ1-5; no reliable D call. The V and J ends lost 1 base and 2 bases respectively, with 3 bases between them. CDR1 and CDR2 (germline): KGHSH, LQKENI. CDR3 length: 13 amino acids. The chain's CDR3 is CASSPQGNQPQHF. As DNA, the CDR3 is TGTGCCAGCTCACCACAGGGCAATCAGCCCCAGCATTTT.

This chain uses TRBV6-1 with TRBJ1-5; D is undetermined. This CDR3 comprises 12 residues. Trimming removed 6 bases at V and 4 bases at J, with 7 bases between. CDR1 MNHNS and CDR2 SASEGT come from the germline V gene. The CDR3 coding sequence is TGTGCCAGCAGGTGGGGAAATCAGCCCCAGCATTTT. This codes for CASRWGNQPQHF.